The 5 T cell receptor beta chains reported below all come from one sample, sequenced in a study of T cells expressing NK-cell markers. TCRdb reanalyzed the 5' RACE reads, giving one entry per CDR3 protein sequence and no DNA. This sample's table reports some 340,000 distinct CDR3 sequences. Sequenced: blood T cells: a sorted CD56 or NKG2C T cell subset, CD4+ or CD8+ T cells, or bulk PBMC T cells (not recorded which). These receptors were taken from a man aged 18-75 years in good health.

The chain couples TRBV6-6 to TRBJ2-1; TCRdb selects TRBD1, and the lack of DNA leaves this call unchecked. This CDR3 spans 13 amino acids. The germline CDR1 and CDR2 sequences are MNHNY and SVGAGI (reference sequence). CDR3 in amino acids: CATSSRGSGEQFF.

V and J are TRBV2 and TRBJ1-6. Germline V CDR1 and CDR2: SNHLY, FYNNEI. The CDR3 is 14 residues long. This CDR3 is CASTQGPMSSPLHF.

This sequence joins TRBV12-3 or TRBV12-4 and TRBJ2-3; TCRdb indicates TRBD2, and absent DNA this call remains unverified. The CDR3 sequence is 14 residues long. The CDR3 reads CASKGTSATDTQYF.

The chain uses TRBV20-1 and TRBJ2-1; the TRBD1 assignment by TCRdb is unverifiable without DNA. Germline values: CDR1 DFQATT, CDR2 SNEGSKA (reference sequence). This CDR3 has 14 residues. This chain's CDR3 is CSAPRGGALNEQFF.

CDR3 in amino acids: CASSPGVGTVNQPQHF. The chain recombines TRBV18 with TRBJ1-5. The CDR3 loop spans 16 amino acids. Germline V gene sequence: CDR1 KGHSH, CDR2 LQKENI. Full variable domain (missing parts from reference TRBV18 and TRBJ1-5): NAGVMQNPRHLVRRRGQEARLRCSPMKGHSHVYWYRQLPEEGLKFMVYLQKENIIDESGMPKERFSAEFPKEGPSILRIQQVVRGDSAAYFCASSPGVGTVNQPQHFGDGTRLSIL.